A selection of T cell receptor beta chains follows, all from one sample in a study of T cell clonotyping in hematopoietic cell transplantation. The method was immunoSEQ multiplex PCR; TCRdb's version includes in-frame clones alone and lacks a portion of them. The sample has under 14,000 clones; around 90% are singletons. Sample: PBMCs, taken 180 days after allogeneic stem cell transplant. The receptors come from a male patient aged 60-70 years who had an allogeneic stem cell transplant from an unrelated donor, so the T cells may come from the graft donor. Some clones in this sample may be carry-over from other donors' samples. Each CDR3 is given with its conserved first and last residue. D genes are given only for firm matches. Size is stated for part of the rows, as once, few or many counts, or as a class when the clone is expanded.

>.|TRBJ1-1|TRBV29-1|.
CSVAQGGSYTEAFF
TGCAGCGTTGCGCAAGGGGGGTCCTACACTGAAGCTTTCTTT
>.|TRBJ1-2|TRBV7-9|.
CASSEKNGNPFNYGYTF
TGTGCCAGCAGCGAGAAGAACGGGAACCCGTTTAACTATGGCTACACCTTC
>TRBD2|TRBJ2-3|TRBV4-1|.
CASSHRLAGGGWVDTQYF
TGCGCCAGCAGCCACAGACTAGCGGGGGGGGGATGGGTAGATACGCAGTATTTT
>TRBD2|TRBJ2-7|TRBV7-2|.
CASSPLAAYEQYF
TGTGCCAGCAGCCCACTAGCGGCCTACGAGCAGTACTTC
>.|TRBJ2-2|TRBV19|.
CASSIMNTGELFF
TGTGCCAGTAGTATAATGAACACCGGGGAGCTGTTTTTT
>.|TRBJ2-5|TRBV29-1|.
CSVSFAGREETQYF
TGCAGCGTGAGTTTCGCGGGCAGGGAAGAGACCCAGTACTTC
>TRBD2|TRBJ2-2|TRBV10-3|.
CATAIAGGPNTGELFF
TGTGCCACGGCAATAGCGGGGGGTCCGAACACCGGGGAGCTGTTTTTT
>.|TRBJ1-5|TRBV29-1|once
CSVADGFLGGQPQHF
TGCAGCGTGGCCGACGGCTTTCTTGGTGGTCAGCCCCAGCATTTT
>.|TRBJ2-7|TRBV15|.
CATSRDRSSYEQYF
TGTGCCACCAGCAGAGATAGGTCCTCCTACGAGCAGTACTTC
>.|TRBJ1-4|TRBV5-6|.
CASSLGDPSQNEKLFF
TGTGCCAGCAGCTTGGGGGACCCATCGCAGAATGAAAAACTGTTTTTT
>TRBD1|TRBJ1-6|TRBV10-1|.
CASSGWTGPLKNSPLHF
TGCGCCAGCAGTGGATGGACAGGGCCGTTAAAGAATTCACCCCTCCACTTT
>.|TRBJ1-2|TRBV11-2|few
CASSLNRQPNYGYTF
TGTGCCAGCAGCTTGAACCGACAGCCGAACTATGGCTACACCTTC
>.|TRBJ1-6|TRBV19|.
CASSKFNSPLHF
TGTGCCAGTAGCAAATTCAATTCACCCCTCCACTTT
>TRBD2|TRBJ2-7|TRBV7-9|.
CASSLGSAGGGEQYF
TGTGCCAGCAGCTTAGGATCCGCGGGGGGCGGCGAGCAGTACTTC